This T cell receptor beta chain was identified during a study of control samples from healthy donors and cancer patients. The CDR3 has 18 amino acids. Germline V lookup: CDR1 SGHRS, CDR2 YFSETQ. V lost 1 base to trimming and J lost 4 bases; unmatched junction nucleotides: 14. Method: immunoSEQ multiplex PCR; TCRdb's copy keeps in-frame clones and lacks some. The table lists 90,000 to 100,000 clones, 70% to 80% of them singletons. Specimen: blood. This receptor was taken from a woman younger than 45 in good health. The genes are TRBV5-1 and TRBJ2-3; TRBD1 matches at 8 bases. DNA for the CDR3: TGCGCCAGCAGCTTGCCCCGACAGGGGAATCTTAGGGCAGATACGCAGTATTTT. Protein sequence: CASSLPRQGNLRADTQYF.